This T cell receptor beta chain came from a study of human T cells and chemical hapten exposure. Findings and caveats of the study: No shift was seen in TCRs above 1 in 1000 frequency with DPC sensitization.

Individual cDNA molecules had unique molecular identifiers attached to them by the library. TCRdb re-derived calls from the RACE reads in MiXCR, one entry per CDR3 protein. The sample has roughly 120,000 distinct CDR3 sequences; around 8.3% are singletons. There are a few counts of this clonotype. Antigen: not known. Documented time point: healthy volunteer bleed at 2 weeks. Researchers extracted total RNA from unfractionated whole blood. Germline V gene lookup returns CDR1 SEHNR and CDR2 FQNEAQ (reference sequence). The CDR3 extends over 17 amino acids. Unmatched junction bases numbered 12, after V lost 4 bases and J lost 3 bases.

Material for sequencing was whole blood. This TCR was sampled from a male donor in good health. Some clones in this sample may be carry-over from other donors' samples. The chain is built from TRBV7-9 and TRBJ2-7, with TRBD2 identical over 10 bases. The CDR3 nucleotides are TGTGCCAGCAGCTCCCCCTCTACTAGCGGGGATTACTACGAGCAGTACTTC. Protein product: CASSSPSTSGDYYEQYF.